Listed here are 3 T cell receptor beta chains from one sample, sequenced in a study of shared clonotypes between healthy human individuals. Only in-frame clones appear in the TCRdb table, and some are missing; sequencing was by immunoSEQ multiplex PCR. In the table there are around 2.3 million clones, under 97% of which are singletons. Sequencing was carried out using naive CD4+ T cells sorted from blood. Subset denoted: CD45RA+ positively selected. These receptors were taken from a young man in good health.

Regarding this clone: Other DNA variants within this sample encode the same CDR3. The J gene is TRBJ2-3, the V gene TRBV6-5; D not certain. V dropped 2 bases and J dropped 1 base, with 4 bases sitting between them. The CDR3 is 13 residues long. The germline V gene has CDR1 MNHEY and CDR2 SVGAGI. This CDR3 is CASSYPGTDTQYF. CDR3 nucleotide sequence: TGTGCCAGCAGTTACCCAGGCACAGATACGCAGTATTTT.

The chain has TRBV5-4 and TRBJ2-1; D tentatively fits TRBD1 or TRBD2 (5 bases each). This CDR3 is built from 14 residues. Germline assignment: CDR1 SGHNT and CDR2 YYREEE (reference sequence). The V end was cut by 1 base, the J end by 5 bases, with 10 bases between. The CDR3 sequence: CASSLRGADNEQFF. CDR3 DNA: TGTGCCAGCAGCTTGAGAGGGGCCGACAATGAGCAGTTCTTC.

The DNA of the CDR3 is TGTGCCAGCGGCCGGTCTCCTAATGAAAAACTGTTTTTT. Its protein is CASGRSPNEKLFF. The chain links TRBV9 to TRBJ1-4; D unclear. V lost 7 bases and J lost 3, with 10 bases in between. Germline loops: CDR1 SGDLS, CDR2 YYNGEE. The CDR3 runs 13 residues.